The 25 T cell receptor beta chains below were found in one sample sequenced in a study of post-analysis software for immune sequencing data. Whole-study results and caveats: Controls showed lower frequencies than patients for five TRBV segments, and TRBV5-6, TRBV5-1 and TRBV20-1 were among these.

TCR beta cDNA libraries had unique molecular identifiers. TCRdb itself ran the PCR reads through MiXCR, one entry per CDR3 protein. This repertoire shows 600,000 to 750,000 distinct CDR3 sequences, 59% found once; its top ten account for 11%. No antigen has been assigned to these receptors. The material sequenced was blood. The receptors derive from a girl aged 2-10 years with multiple sclerosis.

This clonotype has more than one count but fewer than ten. The rearrangement uses TRBV7-2 and TRBJ1-1, with 7 bases fitting TRBD1. The germline CDR1 and CDR2 sequences are SGHTA and FQGNSA. The V segment lost 7 bases and the J segment 11 bases; nucleotides outside the gene matches: 7. CDR3 length equals 11 residues. The CDR3 DNA reads TGTGCCAGCAAGTATGACAGGGTGGCTTTCTTT. Protein: CASKYDRVAFF.

The chain carries TRBV7-2 and TRBJ1-2, with TRBD1 matching over 12 bases. The V segment lost 5 bases and the J segment 8 bases; nucleotides outside the gene matches: 12. CDR3 length equals 16 residues. CDR1 and CDR2 (germline): SGHTA, FQGNSA. CDR3 sequence (DNA): TGTGCCAGCAGCGTCACCGGGACAGGGGGCGGTCGCGGCTACACCTTC. It codes for CASSVTGTGGGRGYTF.

CDR3 region: CASSRAGAGYTF. In DNA, the CDR3 is TGTGCCAGCAGTCGCGCGGGGGCTGGCTACACCTTC. This sequence joins TRBV12-3 or TRBV12-4 and TRBJ1-2; D perhaps matches TRBD1 (6 bases). V shed 5 bases and J shed 7 bases, with 11 bases lying between them. The CDR3 has 12 amino acids.

The chain combines TRBV5-8 with TRBJ1-5; D gene ambiguous. Germline CDR1 SGHTS, CDR2 YDEGEE. The CDR3 spans 14 residues. Deletions cut 2 bases from V and 3 bases from J, with 9 bases between. The CDR3 here is CASSFPGFNQPQHF. The CDR3 nucleotides read TGTGCCAGCAGCTTCCCCGGGTTCAATCAGCCCCAGCATTTT.

V usage is TRBV15 and J usage is TRBJ1-2; TRBD1 might be the D (6 bases). The CDR3 loop spans 14 amino acids. CDR1 is LNHNV, CDR2 YYDKDF, per germline (reference sequence). Trimming left V 3 bases short and J 8 bases short, with 16 bases between. In DNA, the CDR3 is TGTGCCACCAGCAGGGAACAGGGAGTCAGGGGCTACACCTTC. Its protein product is CATSREQGVRGYTF. Full variable domain (outside the CDR3, taken from reference TRBV15 and TRBJ1-2): DAMVIQNPRYQVTQFGKPVTLSCSQTLNHNVMYWYQQKSSQAPKLLFHYYDKDFNNEADTPDNFQSRRPNTSFCFLDIRSPGLGDTAMYLCATSREQGVRGYTFGSGTRLTVV.

The gene calls are TRBV20-1 and TRBJ2-7, with D maybe TRBD2 (6 bases). The CDR3 runs 13 residues. Germline V lookup: CDR1 DFQATT, CDR2 SNEGSKA (reference sequence). Trimming pared 1 base from V and 2 bases from J, leaving 9 bases between. CDR3 protein: CSARGGGAYEQYF. The CDR3 nucleotides are TGCAGTGCTAGAGGAGGAGGGGCCTACGAGCAGTACTTC.

In this sample, this clonotype turned up once. The V and J genes are TRBV4-1 and TRBJ2-7; D unresolved. CDR1 and CDR2 (germline): MGHRA, YSYEKL. This CDR3 contains 16 residues. Trimming shortened V by 2 bases and J by 4 bases, and 18 bases separated the two germline ends. The DNA of the CDR3 is TGCGCCAGCAGCCAACCGGCGCAGGAGAGGAAGTACGAGCAGTACTTC. It is translated as CASSQPAQERKYEQYF.

This chain links TRBV2 with TRBJ1-2; D gene ambiguous. Trimming removed 3 bases from V and 5 bases from J, with 16 bases in between. The CDR3 has 15 amino acids. Germline V lookup: CDR1 SNHLY, CDR2 FYNNEI. The CDR3 nucleotides read TGTGCCAGCAGTGAGGTAGCTCTCTCGGGGTATGGCTACACCTTC. It translates to CASSEVALSGYGYTF.

This sequence joins TRBV11-1 and TRBJ2-7; a possible D gene is TRBD2 (5 bases). The CDR3 loop spans 17 amino acids. From germline, CDR1 is SGHAT and CDR2 FQDESV (reference sequence). Trimming stripped 3 bases from V and 5 bases from J, with 23 bases between. The chain's CDR3 is CASSFWQILSGRHEQYF. Written as DNA, the CDR3 is TGTGCCAGCAGCTTTTGGCAGATACTGAGCGGCCGCCACGAGCAGTACTTC.

This chain links TRBV7-9 with TRBJ2-1; TRBD1 matches 9 bases. V trimming: 5 bases; J trimming: 4 bases; junction bases outside the gene matches: 6. The CDR3 contains 15 residues. Germline V gene data show CDR1 as SEHNR and CDR2 as FQNEAQ (reference sequence). CDR3 amino acids: CASSARGQGYNEQFF. CDR3 bases: TGTGCCAGCAGCGCGCGAGGACAGGGGTACAATGAGCAGTTCTTC.

The genes are TRBV9 and TRBJ1-6; D not certain. The V end lost 0 bases, the J end lost 7 bases, and 14 bases lay between the germline ends. CDR1 and CDR2 from the germline V gene are SGDLS and YYNGEE. This CDR3 spans 16 amino acids. The CDR3 sequence: CASSVEDRVGNSPLHF. The DNA for the CDR3 is TGTGCCAGCAGCGTAGAGGATAGGGTCGGAAATTCACCCCTCCACTTT.

The J gene is TRBJ2-5, the V gene TRBV27; a possible D gene is TRBD2 (5 bases). Gene TRBJ2-7 matches the end of the DNA better, so the J call may be wrong. Germline CDR1 is MNHEY and CDR2 is SMNVEV (reference sequence). This CDR3 has 14 amino acids. CDR3 DNA sequence: TGTGCCAGCAGTTTATGGGTGGGGAGCTACGAGCAGTACTTC. Translation: CASSLWVGSYEQYF.

The chain has TRBV7-2 and TRBJ2-5, with TRBD2 identical over 11 bases. Per germline, CDR1 SGHTA and CDR2 FQGNSA. The junction had 7 bases not matched to a gene; V was cut back by 4 bases and J by 3 bases. The CDR3 totals 16 residues. The CDR3 bases are TGTGCCAGCAGCTCCTGGCCGACTAGCGGGAAAGAGACCCAGTACTTC. Its protein product is CASSSWPTSGKETQYF.

This sequence joins TRBV27 and TRBJ2-1; tentative D call: TRBD2 (7 bases). The CDR3 runs to 14 residues. In germline, CDR1 is MNHEY, CDR2 SMNVEV (reference sequence). V was pared by 5 bases and J by 9 bases, with 17 bases between. In nucleotides, the CDR3 is TGTGCCAGCAGTCGTCATGCGGGGGCGCGTGAGCAGTTCTTC. As protein: CASSRHAGAREQFF.

This sequence joins TRBV29-1 and TRBJ2-7; 12 nucleotides line up with TRBD2. This CDR3 is built from 14 residues. With V trimmed by 7 bases and J by 6 bases, 10 bases remained unmatched. The germline gives CDR1 SQVTM, CDR2 ANQGSEA. The CDR3 loop reads CSGRLAGVGIEQYF. CDR3 nucleotide sequence: TGCAGCGGTCGACTAGCGGGAGTAGGGATCGAGCAGTACTTC.

The J gene is TRBJ2-7, the V gene TRBV4-1, with 10 bases matching TRBD2. CDR3 length equals 14 residues. Germline CDR1 MGHRA, CDR2 YSYEKL. V lost 6 bases, J lost 4 bases, and 6 bases stayed unmatched. The CDR3 coding sequence is TGCGCCAGCAGTCGCACTAGCGGGGTATACGAGCAGTACTTC. Translating gives CASSRTSGVYEQYF.

This clonotype was found a few times. The chain links TRBV20-1 to TRBJ2-3; tentatively, D is TRBD1 or TRBD2 (5 bases each). CDR1 and CDR2 (germline): DFQATT, SNEGSKA (reference sequence). There are 13 residues in the CDR3. V lost 4 bases, J lost 5 bases, and 13 bases lay in between. The CDR3 sequence: CSAMGPQRDTQYF. In nucleotides, the CDR3 is TGCAGTGCTATGGGACCTCAGCGAGATACGCAGTATTTT.

This clonotype was observed a few times. This chain links TRBV7-2 with TRBJ1-1, with D uncertain. The CDR3 is 14 residues long. V dropped 2 bases and J dropped 4 bases, with 11 bases sitting between them. Germline V lookup: CDR1 SGHTA, CDR2 FQGNSA. The CDR3 region has the DNA TGTGCCAGCAGCTTACTTCAAAGTTCCACTGAAGCTTTCTTT. Encoded protein: CASSLLQSSTEAFF.

V is TRBV5-1 and J is TRBJ2-3, with D possibly TRBD2 on 6 matching bases. The CDR3 covers 13 residues. V was pared by 5 bases and J by 2 bases, with 9 bases between. Germline loops: CDR1 SGHRS, CDR2 YFSETQ. Here the CDR3 reads CASRDYTTDTQYF. For the CDR3, the DNA is TGCGCCAGCAGGGACTATACCACAGATACGCAGTATTTT.

The genes are TRBV10-3 and TRBJ2-5, with D tentatively TRBD1 (5 bases). Trimming cost V 7 bases and J 4 bases, with 13 bases left between them. The CDR3 has 13 residues. From germline, CDR1 is ENHRY and CDR2 SYGVKD. CDR3 loop: CAIKGREGETQYF. CDR3 nucleotides: TGTGCCATCAAAGGCAGGGAAGGAGAGACCCAGTACTTC.

J is TRBJ2-3 and V is TRBV24-1; the D gene is possibly TRBD1 (6 bases). The CDR3 sequence is 16 residues long. Germline CDR1 is KGHDR and CDR2 is SFDVKD. Trimming took 10 bases from V and 2 from J, leaving 21 bases between them. The CDR3 region has the DNA TGTGCCACTAGCGACCGTCAGGGGCCGAACACAGATACGCAGTATTTT. Protein: CATSDRQGPNTDTQYF.

This clonotype appeared a few times. V usage is TRBV12-3 or TRBV12-4 and J usage is TRBJ2-1, with 13 positions matching TRBD2. J gave up 0 bases and V 5 bases, and 13 bases lay outside the gene matches. The CDR3 runs to 20 residues. The CDR3 DNA reads TGTGCCAGCAGTACGAGGAGAACTAGCGGGAGGGCGGGCTCCTACAATGAGCAGTTCTTC. This sequence encodes CASSTRRTSGRAGSYNEQFF.

There are a few counts of this clonotype. CDR3 nucleotide sequence: TGCAGTGCTAGAATAGGGAAGAGCTCCTACAATGAGCAGTTCTTC. It encodes CSARIGKSSYNEQFF. This rearrangement joins TRBV20-1 to TRBJ2-1; no reliable D call. The V and J ends lost 2 bases and 0 bases respectively, with 11 bases between them. The CDR3 has 15 amino acids. Germline CDR1 is DFQATT and CDR2 is SNEGSKA (reference sequence).

The genes are TRBV5-1 and TRBJ2-7; a possible D gene is TRBD1 (6 bases). The CDR3 is made up of 16 amino acids. Germline CDR1 is SGHRS and CDR2 is YFSETQ. V lost 0 bases, J lost 3 bases, and 16 bases lay in between. The CDR3 region is CASSLVRTETHYEQYF. CDR3 in DNA: TGCGCCAGCAGCTTGGTGAGGACAGAGACCCACTACGAGCAGTACTTC.

DNA of the CDR3: TGCAGCGTTGAACCCACTAGCGGCCCCTCCTACAATGAGCAGTTCTTC. Translating it yields CSVEPTSGPSYNEQFF. This chain connects TRBV29-1 to TRBJ2-1; 8 bases line up with TRBD2. The CDR3 spans 16 residues. The junction had 6 bases not matched to a gene; V was cut back by 2 bases and J by 0 bases. CDR1 and CDR2 from the germline V gene are SQVTM and ANQGSEA.